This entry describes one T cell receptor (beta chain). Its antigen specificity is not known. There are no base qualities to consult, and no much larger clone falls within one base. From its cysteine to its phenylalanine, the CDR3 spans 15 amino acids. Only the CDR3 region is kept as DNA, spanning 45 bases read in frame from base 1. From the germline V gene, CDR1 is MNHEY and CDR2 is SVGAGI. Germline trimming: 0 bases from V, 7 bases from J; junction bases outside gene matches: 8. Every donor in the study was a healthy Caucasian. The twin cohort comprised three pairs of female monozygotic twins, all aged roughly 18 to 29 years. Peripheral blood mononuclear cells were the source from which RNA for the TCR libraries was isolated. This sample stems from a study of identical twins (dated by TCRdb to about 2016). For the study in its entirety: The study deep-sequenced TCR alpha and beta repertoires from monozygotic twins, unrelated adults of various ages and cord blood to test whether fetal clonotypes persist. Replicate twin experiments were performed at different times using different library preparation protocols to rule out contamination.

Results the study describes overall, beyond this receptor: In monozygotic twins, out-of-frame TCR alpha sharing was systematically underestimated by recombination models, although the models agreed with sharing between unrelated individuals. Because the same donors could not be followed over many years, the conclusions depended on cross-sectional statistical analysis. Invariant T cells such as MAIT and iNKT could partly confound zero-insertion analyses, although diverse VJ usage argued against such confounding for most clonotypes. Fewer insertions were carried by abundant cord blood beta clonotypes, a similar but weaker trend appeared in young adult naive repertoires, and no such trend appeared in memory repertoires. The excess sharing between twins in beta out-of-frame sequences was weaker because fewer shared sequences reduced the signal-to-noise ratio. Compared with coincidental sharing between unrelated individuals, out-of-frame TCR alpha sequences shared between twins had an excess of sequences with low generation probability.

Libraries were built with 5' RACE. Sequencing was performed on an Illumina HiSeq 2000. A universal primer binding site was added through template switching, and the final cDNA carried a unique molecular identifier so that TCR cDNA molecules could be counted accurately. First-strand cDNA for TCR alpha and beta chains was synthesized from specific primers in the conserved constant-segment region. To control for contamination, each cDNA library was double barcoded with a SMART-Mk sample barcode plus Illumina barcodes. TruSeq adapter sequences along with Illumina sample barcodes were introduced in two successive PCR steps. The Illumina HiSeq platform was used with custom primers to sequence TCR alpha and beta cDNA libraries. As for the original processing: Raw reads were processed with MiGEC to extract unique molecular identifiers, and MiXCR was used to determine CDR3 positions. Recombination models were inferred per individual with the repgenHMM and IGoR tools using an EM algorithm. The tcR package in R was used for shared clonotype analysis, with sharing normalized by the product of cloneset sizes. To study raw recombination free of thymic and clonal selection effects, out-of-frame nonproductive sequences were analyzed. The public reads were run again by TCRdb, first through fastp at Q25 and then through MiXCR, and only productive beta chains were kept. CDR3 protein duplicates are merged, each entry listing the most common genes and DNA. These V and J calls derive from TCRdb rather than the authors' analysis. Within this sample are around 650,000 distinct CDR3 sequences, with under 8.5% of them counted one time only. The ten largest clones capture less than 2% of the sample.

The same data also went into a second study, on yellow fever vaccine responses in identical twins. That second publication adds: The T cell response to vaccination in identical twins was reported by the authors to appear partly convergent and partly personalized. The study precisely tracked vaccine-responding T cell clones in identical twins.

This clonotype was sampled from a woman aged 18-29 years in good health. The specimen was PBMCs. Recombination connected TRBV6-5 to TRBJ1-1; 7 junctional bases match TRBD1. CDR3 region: CASSYSNRGHHEAFF. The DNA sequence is TGTGCCAGCAGTTACTCGAATAGGGGGCATCATGAAGCTTTCTTT.